A single T cell receptor beta chain is shown here with its context. This sample was included in a study of control samples from healthy donors and cancer patients. Sequenced by immunoSEQ multiplex PCR; TCRdb stores in-frame clones only, minus some. The profile shows approximately 150,000 clones, 75% to 95% of them singletons. Unmatched junction bases numbered 20, after V lost 1 base and J lost 2 bases. CDR3 length equals 22 residues. Germline V CDR1 and CDR2: LGHNA, YNFKEQ. Input material: blood. V gene TRBV4-2 combines with J gene TRBJ2-2; 9 bases map to TRBD2. This clonotype was sampled from a woman aged 40-49 years in good health. The CDR3 coding sequence is TGTGCCAGCAGCCAAGGCGGATCTGGGTCCATCCGCGGGGGGGCCAACACCGGGGAGCTGTTTTTT. As protein: CASSQGGSGSIRGGANTGELFF.